A few counts support the clone carrying this T cell receptor (beta chain). The CDR3 ends on some other residue instead of the conserved phenylalanine or tryptophan, so this is likely a read error. Unique molecular identifiers were used to barcode this TCRbeta library. Each CDR3 protein is one row after TCRdb ran MiXCR on the PCR reads. The sample has roughly 300,000 distinct CDR3 sequences; approximately 9.6% are singletons. Trimming cost V 1 base and J 6 bases, with 13 bases left between them. CDR1 is LGHNA and CDR2 is YNFKEQ in the germline V gene. CDR3 length equals 15 residues. This entry is derived from a study of T-cell reconstitution after alpha-beta-depleted transplantation in children.

The receptor's source is a human donor who donated a stem cell graft to a child with SCID. This chain uses TRBV4-2 with TRBJ1-5; tentative D call: TRBD1 (5 bases). Specimen: PBMCs from the stem cell graft donor, collected from the stem cell graft. CDR3 loop: CASSQAQGGVQPQHL. For the CDR3, the DNA is TGTGCCAGCAGCCAAGCCCAGGGAGGGGTTCAGCCCCAGCATCTT.